This T cell receptor beta chain emerged from a study of ipilimumab plus nivolumab after autologous stem cell transplantation. The assay was immunoSEQ multiplex PCR, and TCRdb's table has in-frame clones only and misses some. In the table there are about 22,000 clones, roughly 80% of which are singletons. V lost 2 bases and J lost 3, with 5 bases in between. CDR3 length equals 13 residues. Germline CDR1 reads SGHDT; CDR2 reads YYEEEE. Sample: PBMCs, taken in a trial of ipilimumab plus nivolumab as post-transplant consolidation. The sequence was collected from a male donor with diffuse large B-cell lymphoma. V and J are TRBV5-6 and TRBJ2-2; the D is unclear. CDR3: CASSFRDTGELFF. The CDR3 DNA sequence: TGTGCCAGCAGCTTCCGGGACACCGGGGAGCTGTTTTTT.